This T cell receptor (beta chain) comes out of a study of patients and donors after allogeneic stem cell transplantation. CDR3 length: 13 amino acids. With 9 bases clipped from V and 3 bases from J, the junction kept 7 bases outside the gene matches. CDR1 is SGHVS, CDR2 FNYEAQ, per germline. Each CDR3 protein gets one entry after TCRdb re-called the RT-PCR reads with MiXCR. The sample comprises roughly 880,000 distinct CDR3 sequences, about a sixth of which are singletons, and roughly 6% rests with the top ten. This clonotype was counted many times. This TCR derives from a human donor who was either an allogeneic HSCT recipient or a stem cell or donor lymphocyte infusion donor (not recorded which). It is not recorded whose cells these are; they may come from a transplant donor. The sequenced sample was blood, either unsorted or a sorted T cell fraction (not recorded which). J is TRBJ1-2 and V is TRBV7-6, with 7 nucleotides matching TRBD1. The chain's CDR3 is CASRPGTDYGYTF. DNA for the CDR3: TGTGCCAGTAGACCCGGGACAGACTATGGCTACACCTTC. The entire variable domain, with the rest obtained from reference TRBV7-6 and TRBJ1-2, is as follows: GAGVSQSPRYKVTKRGQDVALRCDPISGHVSLYWYRQALGQGPEFLTYFNYEAQQDKSGLPNDRFSAERPEGSISTLTIQRTEQRDSAMYRCASRPGTDYGYTFGSGTRLTVV.